This is a list of T cell receptor beta chains from one sample in a study of blood T cell repertoires in COVID-19. Libraries were prepared by immunoSEQ multiplex PCR; TCRdb keeps only in-frame clonotypes and omits some of them. This sample has 140,000 to 150,000 clones, with about 90% found just once. Sequencing was done on a sample of peripheral blood. The receptors were sampled from a human donor in a cohort sampled during active COVID-19. CDR3s include the opening cysteine and the closing phenylalanine or tryptophan. The order of the fields is J gene, V gene, CDR3 protein.

j_call: TRBJ2-7; v_call: TRBV5-1; cdr3_aa: CASSATYGSSYEQYF
j_call: TRBJ2-1; v_call: TRBV15; cdr3_aa: CATSRGPIRAGPSYNEQFF
j_call: TRBJ1-5; v_call: TRBV15; cdr3_aa: CATSRTRTGGPNQPQHF
j_call: TRBJ2-7; v_call: TRBV4-3; cdr3_aa: CASSLLTSGGEQYF
j_call: TRBJ2-5; v_call: TRBV5-5; cdr3_aa: CASSLGAGIPETQYF
j_call: TRBJ2-1; v_call: TRBV28; cdr3_aa: CASSLTSGRRFF
j_call: TRBJ1-4; v_call: TRBV6-6; cdr3_aa: CASRFNREKLFF
j_call: TRBJ1-2; v_call: TRBV7-6; cdr3_aa: CASSLAGTGRYTF
j_call: TRBJ2-3; v_call: TRBV24-1; cdr3_aa: CAAKIWGVDRHTDTQYF
j_call: TRBJ2-4; v_call: TRBV5-6; cdr3_aa: CASSIGGTPNIQYF
j_call: TRBJ2-7; v_call: TRBV4-3; cdr3_aa: CASSQVLGFYEQYF
j_call: TRBJ2-3; v_call: TRBV9; cdr3_aa: CASSVRTSGGGGDTQYF
j_call: TRBJ1-2; v_call: TRBV18; cdr3_aa: CASSPLNGGYTF
j_call: TRBJ2-5; v_call: TRBV11-2; cdr3_aa: CASSAGQGPPETQYF
j_call: TRBJ2-3; v_call: TRBV5-1; cdr3_aa: CASSLRTGGGATTDTQYF
j_call: TRBJ2-2; v_call: TRBV5-1; cdr3_aa: CASSFFDTYTGELFF
j_call: TRBJ2-1; v_call: TRBV6-2/TRBV6-3; cdr3_aa: CASSWTGRSYNEQFF
j_call: TRBJ2-3; v_call: TRBV6-5; cdr3_aa: CASALDRGIDTQYF
j_call: TRBJ2-7; v_call: TRBV5-4; cdr3_aa: CASSFGQATYYEQYF
j_call: TRBJ2-3; v_call: TRBV5-1; cdr3_aa: CASSPGLAGGNTDTQYF
j_call: TRBJ2-3; v_call: TRBV29-1; cdr3_aa: CSVEGSGGPGDTQYF
j_call: TRBJ1-2; v_call: TRBV21-1; cdr3_aa: CASSKAGKVSGQGRGNYGYTF
j_call: TRBJ2-1; v_call: TRBV29-1; cdr3_aa: CSVGTGRWNEQFF
j_call: TRBJ2-5; v_call: TRBV6-2/TRBV6-3; cdr3_aa: CASSLSLETQYF
j_call: TRBJ2-5; v_call: TRBV18; cdr3_aa: CASSPLGLQETQYF
j_call: TRBJ1-6; v_call: TRBV28; cdr3_aa: CASSPHGTDLSNSPLHF
j_call: TRBJ1-4; v_call: TRBV30; cdr3_aa: CAWTTGSSEKLFF
j_call: TRBJ2-7; v_call: TRBV4-2; cdr3_aa: CASSHRLDPLYEQYF
j_call: TRBJ1-4; v_call: TRBV2; cdr3_aa: CASNIISTNEKLFF
j_call: TRBJ2-7; v_call: TRBV2; cdr3_aa: CASNQQGQGPYEQYF
j_call: TRBJ1-3; v_call: TRBV5-6; cdr3_aa: CASSFLDSIYSGNTIYF
j_call: TRBJ2-1; v_call: TRBV5-1; cdr3_aa: CASSLALAGQGAREQFF
j_call: TRBJ2-3; v_call: TRBV7-2; cdr3_aa: CASSSQKSTDTQYF
j_call: TRBJ2-2; v_call: TRBV4-1; cdr3_aa: CASSQGRVMGQWANTGELFF
j_call: TRBJ1-6; v_call: TRBV6-5; cdr3_aa: CASSYDRVLSPLHF
j_call: TRBJ1-1; v_call: TRBV7-9; cdr3_aa: CASRPGQGYLPEAFF
j_call: TRBJ1-4; v_call: TRBV3-1/TRBV3-2; cdr3_aa: CASSQEGRVGEKLFF
j_call: TRBJ2-5; v_call: TRBV19; cdr3_aa: CASRDRGQETQYF
j_call: TRBJ1-5; v_call: TRBV5-5; cdr3_aa: CASSLTSNQPQHF
j_call: TRBJ2-7; v_call: TRBV19; cdr3_aa: CASSIHRQEQYF
j_call: TRBJ2-5; v_call: TRBV10-2; cdr3_aa: CASSLAGGPRETQYF
j_call: TRBJ1-2; v_call: TRBV6-5; cdr3_aa: CASSSGDRYYGYTF
j_call: TRBJ2-5; v_call: TRBV7-9; cdr3_aa: CASSLATGEWYQETQYF
j_call: TRBJ2-1; v_call: TRBV15; cdr3_aa: CATSERSYNEQFF
j_call: TRBJ2-2; v_call: TRBV3-1/TRBV3-2; cdr3_aa: CASSHALLAGGPDTGELFF
j_call: TRBJ1-4; v_call: TRBV25-1; cdr3_aa: CASSIRGTEKLFF
j_call: TRBJ1-6; v_call: TRBV15; cdr3_aa: CATSRDPDNSPLHF
j_call: TRBJ1-5; v_call: TRBV28; cdr3_aa: CASSLWAGNNQPQHF
j_call: TRBJ2-5; v_call: TRBV4-1; cdr3_aa: CASSQEPPTSGASETQYF
j_call: TRBJ2-7; v_call: TRBV28; cdr3_aa: CASSLGQSYEQYF
j_call: TRBJ2-3; v_call: TRBV28; cdr3_aa: CASSLGGDRGIHTQYF
j_call: TRBJ1-3; v_call: TRBV28; cdr3_aa: CASSLAPTGKDTIYF
j_call: TRBJ1-5; v_call: TRBV28; cdr3_aa: CASSLPLWPQHF
j_call: TRBJ1-3; v_call: TRBV7-3; cdr3_aa: CASSATTGGSGNTIYF
j_call: TRBJ1-4; v_call: TRBV5-4; cdr3_aa: CASSPGRDGGEKLFF
j_call: TRBJ2-7; v_call: TRBV5-1; cdr3_aa: CASGRGGVYEQYF
j_call: TRBJ1-2; v_call: TRBV29-1; cdr3_aa: CSAIGQGNYGYTF
j_call: TRBJ1-2; v_call: TRBV5-1; cdr3_aa: CASSRQGAVDGYTF